These 32 T cell receptor beta chains came from one sample sequenced in a study of blood T cell repertoires in COVID-19. The assay was immunoSEQ multiplex PCR, and TCRdb's table has in-frame clones only and misses some. The sample carries under 300,000 clones, approximately 91% recorded once. Input material: PBMCs or T cells enriched from blood (not recorded which). All receptors derive from a woman aged 40 to 50 with acute COVID-19.

This chain joins TRBV4-2 and TRBJ1-2; D is possibly TRBD1 (5 bases). The CDR3 runs 18 residues. Trimming took off 1 base at V and 4 bases at J, with 22 bases between the two ends. Germline assignment: CDR1 LGHNA and CDR2 YNFKEQ. DNA of the CDR3: TGTGCCAGCAGCCAAGTTCGGGGGGTCATGGGGCCCTTCTATGGCTACACCTTC. Protein sequence: CASSQVRGVMGPFYGYTF.

The table lists this clone with a few counts. This sequence joins TRBV28 and TRBJ1-5; maybe TRBD1 (5 bases). The ends were cut back, 7 bases at V and 2 bases at J, with 18 bases in the middle. The CDR3 has 16 amino acids. In germline, CDR1 is MDHEN, CDR2 SYDVKM. CDR3 residues: CASIPWAGVRNQPQHF. CDR3 DNA: TGTGCCAGCATTCCTTGGGCGGGGGTTCGCAATCAGCCCCAGCATTTT.

This clone showed up just a few times. This rearrangement joins TRBV2 to TRBJ2-7; D remains unclear. CDR3 size: 11 residues. The germline gives CDR1 SNHLY, CDR2 FYNNEI. V was trimmed by 4 bases and J by 5 bases, leaving 6 bases between them. The CDR3 DNA reads TGTGCCAGCAGTGGGGCAGACGAGCAGTACTTC. Amino acids: CASSGADEQYF.

This clone was seen once. The chain has TRBV18 and TRBJ1-2; 7 bases fit TRBD1. Germline loops: CDR1 KGHSH, CDR2 LQKENI. The CDR3 length is 16 residues. V lost 0 bases, J lost 2 bases, and 6 bases stayed unmatched. The CDR3 DNA sequence: TGTGCCAGCTCACCACCGGGGACAGCGTCGAACTATGGCTACACCTTC. Translation gives CASSPPGTASNYGYTF. The complete variable domain, with remaining parts taken from reference TRBV18 and TRBJ1-2, reads NAGVMQNPRHLVRRRGQEARLRCSPMKGHSHVYWYRQLPEEGLKFMVYLQKENIIDESGMPKERFSAEFPKEGPSILRIQQVVRGDSAAYFCASSPPGTASNYGYTFGSGTRLTVV.

The chain couples TRBV2 to TRBJ1-6, with unresolved D. Per germline, CDR1 SNHLY and CDR2 FYNNEI. This CDR3 is 15 amino acids long. V was clipped by 1 base and J by 6 bases, with 10 bases between them. The CDR3 coding sequence is TGTGCCAGCAGTGAAGAGCTGCTTCTTAATTCACCCCTCCACTTT. Translation: CASSEELLLNSPLHF.

This CDR3 is CASSLRIGGVETQYF. The CDR3 bases are TGTGCCAGCAGCTTGAGGATCGGGGGAGTAGAGACCCAGTACTTC. The gene calls are TRBV7-9 and TRBJ2-5; D might be TRBD2 (6 bases). This CDR3 contains 15 residues. Trimming took 3 bases from V and 4 from J, leaving 15 bases between them. Germline values: CDR1 SEHNR, CDR2 FQNEAQ (reference sequence).

The chain carries TRBV28 and TRBJ1-6; 9 bases map to TRBD1. Germline-derived CDR1 and CDR2 are MDHEN and SYDVKM. The CDR3 has 13 residues. Trimming cost V 7 bases and J 10 bases; bases outside gene matches: 5. CDR3 residues: CASTGDRASPLHF. The CDR3 DNA sequence: TGTGCCAGCACCGGGGACAGGGCCTCACCCCTCCACTTT.

V usage is TRBV18 and J usage is TRBJ1-5, with a tentative D call TRBD1 (5 bases). The germline V and J ends were trimmed by 3 bases and 2 bases, with 11 bases remaining between them. Germline V gives CDR1 KGHSH, CDR2 LQKENI. CDR3 size: 15 residues. The CDR3 region has the DNA TGTGCCAGCTCACCGGCGGGGCACGGCAATCAGCCCCAGCATTTT. It yields the protein CASSPAGHGNQPQHF.

The rearrangement links TRBV6-5 to TRBJ1-1; D is unclear. The CDR3 length is 13 residues. CDR1 MNHEY and CDR2 SVGAGI come from the germline V gene. V shed 6 bases and J shed 1 base, with 9 bases lying between them. The CDR3 protein is CASSKEGNTEAFF. CDR3 sequence (DNA): TGTGCCAGCAGCAAGGAGGGGAACACTGAAGCTTTCTTT.

Note on this clone: This sample includes further DNA sequences coding for the same CDR3. This rearrangement joins TRBV5-1 to TRBJ1-5; possible D gene TRBD1, 5 bases. V gave up 0 bases and J gave up 2 bases, with 9 bases separating them. Germline values: CDR1 SGHRS, CDR2 YFSETQ. The CDR3 contains 15 residues. CDR3: CASSLEGAGNQPQHF. The DNA for the CDR3 is TGCGCCAGCAGCTTGGAAGGGGCTGGCAATCAGCCCCAGCATTTT.

This sequence joins TRBV27 and TRBJ1-2, with D maybe TRBD1 (6 bases). Trimming cost V 8 bases and J 4 bases, with 23 bases left between them. In germline, CDR1 is MNHEY, CDR2 SMNVEV (reference sequence). The CDR3 runs 16 residues. CDR3 residues: CASRAPGTTNRYGYTF. The CDR3 DNA reads as TGTGCCAGCCGCGCACCAGGGACAACAAACCGCTATGGCTACACCTTC.

V usage is TRBV5-1 and J usage is TRBJ1-4, with no clear D. This CDR3 has 15 amino acids. Between the trimmed V and J ends, which lost 0 bases and 6 bases, there was a span of 12 bases. The germline V gene has CDR1 SGHRS and CDR2 YFSETQ. CDR3 residues: CASSLDRGQDEKLFF. The CDR3 coding sequence is TGCGCCAGCAGCTTGGACAGAGGGCAGGATGAAAAACTGTTTTTT.

This chain links TRBV4-1 with TRBJ2-1; D gene unclear. V was clipped by 2 bases and J by 9 bases, with 17 bases between them. Germline V gene data show CDR1 as MGHRA and CDR2 as YSYEKL. This CDR3 has 15 amino acids. The CDR3 region has the DNA TGCGCCAGCAGCCAACTAGTTACGCAATACCCTGAGCAGTTCTTC. Protein sequence: CASSQLVTQYPEQFF.

This clone was found a few times. The chain carries TRBV19 and TRBJ2-2; 7 positions match TRBD1. CDR1 LNHDA and CDR2 SQIVND come from the germline V gene (reference sequence). Trimming removed 5 bases from V and 6 bases from J; junction bases left unmatched: 9. The CDR3 covers 15 residues. The CDR3: CASSASQGWAGELFF. CDR3 sequence (DNA): TGTGCCAGTAGTGCTTCACAGGGGTGGGCCGGGGAGCTGTTTTTT.

CDR3 nucleotides: TGTGCCAGCAGCCCGAACGGAGTTAGCACAGATACGCAGTATTTT. Translated: CASSPNGVSTDTQYF. The chain recombines TRBV5-6 with TRBJ2-3, with D unresolved. CDR1 and CDR2 (germline): SGHDT, YYEEEE. CDR3 size: 15 residues. Trimming pared 4 bases from V and 0 bases from J, leaving 12 bases between. Full variable domain (missing parts from reference TRBV5-6 and TRBJ2-3): DAGVTQSPTHLIKTRGQQVTLRCSPKSGHDTVSWYQQALGQGPQFIFQYYEEEERQRGNFPDRFSGHQFPNYSSELNVNALLLGDSALYLCASSPNGVSTDTQYFGPGTRLTVL.

This chain connects TRBV7-9 to TRBJ1-4; D uncertain. The CDR3 covers 14 residues. Trimming shortened V by 5 bases and J by 3 bases, and 10 bases separated the two germline ends. Looked up from germline, CDR1 is SEHNR and CDR2 is FQNEAQ (reference sequence). CDR3 sequence reads: CASSVAASNEKLFF. CDR3 sequence (DNA): TGTGCCAGCAGCGTGGCGGCGTCTAATGAAAAACTGTTTTTT.

The genes are TRBV5-8 and TRBJ1-2; no clear D gene. The V end was cut by 4 bases, the J end by 7 bases, with 14 bases between. CDR1 SGHTS and CDR2 YDEGEE come from the germline V gene. CDR3 size: 13 residues. This CDR3 reads CASSEVRLGGYTF. The DNA for the CDR3 is TGTGCCAGCAGCGAAGTGAGACTCGGTGGCTACACCTTC.

V and J are TRBV19 and TRBJ2-7; 9 nucleotides match TRBD2. The V and J ends lost 10 bases and 0 bases, in that order; junction bases with no gene match: 10. The V gene's germline CDR1 is LNHDA and CDR2 SQIVND (reference sequence). The CDR3 is made up of 15 amino acids. The CDR3 protein is CATKFRGGASYEQYF. DNA of the CDR3: TGTGCCACAAAATTCCGCGGGGGGGCCTCCTACGAGCAGTACTTC.

The chain joins TRBV5-1 to TRBJ2-3; a weak D match, TRBD2 (5 bases). Deletions cut 4 bases from V and 2 bases from J, with 17 bases between. Germline assignment: CDR1 SGHRS and CDR2 YFSETQ. The CDR3 consists of 16 residues. The CDR3 region is CASSPRGSATTDTQYF. Here the CDR3 DNA reads TGCGCCAGCAGCCCCCGTGGTAGCGCTACCACAGATACGCAGTATTTT. The whole variable domain, remainder taken from reference TRBV5-1 and TRBJ2-3, is KAGVTQTPRYLIKTRGQQVTLSCSPISGHRSVSWYQQTPGQGLQFLFEYFSETQRNKGNFPGRFSGRQFSNSRSEMNVSTLELGDSALYLCASSPRGSATTDTQYFGPGTRLTVL.

The chain employs TRBV12-3 or TRBV12-4 and TRBJ1-5; no reliable D call. Trimming pared 11 bases from V and 5 bases from J, leaving 13 bases between. This CDR3 has 12 amino acids. The CDR3 DNA sequence: TGTGCCTTCTTCCTGGGCTATCAGCCCCAGCATTTT. It translates to CAFFLGYQPQHF.

Comment on this clone: The junction and the germline gene differ at one end; a read error may be behind it. The J gene is TRBJ1-2, the V gene TRBV5-6; 7 nucleotides line up with TRBD1. Germline V CDR1 and CDR2: SGHDT, YYEEEE. This CDR3 contains 12 residues. CDR3 in amino acids: CASSLDRGPPAF. In DNA form, the CDR3 reads TGTGCCAGCAGCTTGGACAGGGGTCCCCCTGCCTTC.

V and J are TRBV2 and TRBJ2-4, with 11 bases lining up with TRBD2. Germline assignment: CDR1 SNHLY and CDR2 FYNNEI. The CDR3 is 17 amino acids. The trim removed 6 bases at V and 4 bases at J, leaving 11 bases unmatched. The DNA of the CDR3 is TGTGCCAGCAGAGCCCGAGTAGCGGGGGGGCTGAAAAACATTCAGTACTTC. Translating it yields CASRARVAGGLKNIQYF.

DNA for the CDR3: TGTGCCAGCAGTTACTCTGGGGGCCGCGAGACCCAGTACTTC. Its translation: CASSYSGGRETQYF. This sequence joins TRBV6-5 and TRBJ2-5, with D perhaps matching TRBD1 (6 bases). The CDR3 consists of 14 residues. The germline gives CDR1 MNHEY, CDR2 SVGAGI. V lost 0 bases and J lost 5, with 10 bases in between.

The rearrangement links TRBV5-4 to TRBJ2-7; D gene ambiguous. V was pared by 5 bases and J by 4 bases, with 13 bases between. This CDR3 has 13 residues. Germline V gene sequence: CDR1 SGHNT, CDR2 YYREEE (reference sequence). The CDR3 reads CASRADPRYEQYF. The DNA of the CDR3 is TGTGCCAGCAGAGCCGACCCCAGGTACGAGCAGTACTTC.

V is TRBV9 and J is TRBJ2-3; 10 nucleotides align to TRBD1. The CDR3 is 17 amino acids. V lost 3 bases and J lost 3; bases outside the gene matches: 10. CDR1 is SGDLS and CDR2 is YYNGEE in the germline V gene. The CDR3: CASSGRTGGRRTDTQYF. CDR3 in DNA: TGTGCCAGCAGCGGCCGGACAGGGGGGAGGAGGACAGATACGCAGTATTTT.

The chain recombines TRBV7-9 with TRBJ2-7; D is ambiguous. CDR3 length equals 12 residues. The germline V gene encodes CDR1 SEHNR and CDR2 FQNEAQ (reference sequence). Trimming took off 3 bases at V and 0 bases at J, with 3 bases between the two ends. CDR3 sequence: CASSLSSYEQYF. CDR3 in DNA: TGTGCCAGCAGCTTGAGCTCCTACGAGCAGTACTTC.

The chain combines TRBV29-1 with TRBJ1-2; 7 bases agree with TRBD1. The CDR3 length is 14 residues. V trimming: 5 bases; J trimming: 4 bases; junction bases outside the gene matches: 10. CDR1 and CDR2 (germline): SQVTM, ANQGSEA. The CDR3 DNA follows: TGCAGCGTTCGCGGGACAGCCGAATCCTATGGCTACACCTTC. Translation gives CSVRGTAESYGYTF. Together with reference TRBV29-1 and TRBJ1-2, the CDR3 gives the full variable domain: SAVISQKPSRDICQRGTSLTIQCQVDSQVTMMFWYRQQPGQSLTLIATANQGSEATYESGFVIDKFPISRPNLTFSTLTVSNMSPEDSSIYLCSVRGTAESYGYTFGSGTRLTVV.

The genes are TRBV14 and TRBJ1-4; D remains unclear. From germline, CDR1 is SGHDN and CDR2 FVKESK. This CDR3 region has 15 residues. The V end was cut by 3 bases, the J end by 0 bases, with 8 bases between. This CDR3 is CASSQVRSTNEKLFF. As DNA, the CDR3 is TGTGCCAGCAGCCAGGTCAGATCAACTAATGAAAAACTGTTTTTT.

The chain carries TRBV9 and TRBJ2-1; 13 bases are a match to TRBD2. This CDR3 spans 15 amino acids. From germline, CDR1 is SGDLS and CDR2 YYNGEE. With 2 bases clipped from V and 8 bases from J, the junction kept 4 bases outside the gene matches. The CDR3 DNA reads as TGTGCCAGCAGCGTTTCAGGACTAGCGGGGGATGAGCAGTTCTTC. It translates to CASSVSGLAGDEQFF.

The chain is built from TRBV5-1 and TRBJ1-6, with D tentatively TRBD1 (6 bases). The V end lost 4 bases, the J end lost 7 bases, and 15 bases lay between the germline ends. There are 15 residues in the CDR3. CDR1 and CDR2 (germline): SGHRS, YFSETQ. CDR3 in amino acids: CASSLVTGQNSPLHF. CDR3 nucleotides: TGCGCCAGCAGCCTGGTTACTGGACAGAATTCACCCCTCCACTTT.

This clone is a singleton in its sample. The chain recombines TRBV4-3 with TRBJ2-7, with D possibly being TRBD1 (7 bases). This CDR3 is 13 amino acids long. Germline CDR1 LGHNA, CDR2 YSLEER. The V end was cut by 1 base, the J end by 6 bases, with 10 bases between. The CDR3 loop is CASSQGQGGEQYF. CDR3 sequence (DNA): TGCGCCAGCAGCCAAGGACAGGGAGGCGAGCAGTACTTC.

The chain carries TRBV21-1 and TRBJ1-3. TRBV21-1 is marked as a pseudogene. The CDR3 runs to 16 residues. The CDR3 nucleotides read TGTGCCAGCAGCAAAGAGTTCGGGGAGGACGGAAACACCATATATTTT. The encoded protein is CASSKEFGEDGNTIYF.